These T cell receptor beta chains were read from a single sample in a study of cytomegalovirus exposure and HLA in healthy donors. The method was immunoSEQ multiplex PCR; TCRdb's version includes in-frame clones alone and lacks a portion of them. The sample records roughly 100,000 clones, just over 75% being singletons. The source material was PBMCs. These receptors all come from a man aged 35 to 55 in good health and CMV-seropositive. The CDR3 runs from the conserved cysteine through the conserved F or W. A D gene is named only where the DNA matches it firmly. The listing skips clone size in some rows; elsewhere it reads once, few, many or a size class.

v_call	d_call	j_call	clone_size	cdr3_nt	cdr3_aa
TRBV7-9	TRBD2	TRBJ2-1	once	TGTGCCAGCAGCCCGACTAGCGGGGGGCGCTGGTCCTACAATGAGCAGTTCTTC	CASSPTSGGRWSYNEQFF
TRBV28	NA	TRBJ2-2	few	TGTGCCAGCAGTCCACAGGGACCCCCCGGGGAGCTGTTTTTT	CASSPQGPPGELFF
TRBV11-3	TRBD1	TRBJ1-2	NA	TGTGCCAGCAGGGGGACAGGGGGCCTTTCTTTTGACTACACCTTC	CASRGTGGLSFDYTF
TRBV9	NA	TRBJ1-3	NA	TGTGCCAGCAGCGTAGCGGGACTCTCTGGAAACACCATATATTTT	CASSVAGLSGNTIYF
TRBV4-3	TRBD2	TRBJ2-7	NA	TGCGCCAGCAGCCCAGGTAGGGCGGGAGGTCTTTCGGAGCAGTACTTC	CASSPGRAGGLSEQYF
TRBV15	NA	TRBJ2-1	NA	TGTGCCACCAGCAGGCGAGTGGGCAGGGGATACAATGAGCAGTTCTTC	CATSRRVGRGYNEQFF
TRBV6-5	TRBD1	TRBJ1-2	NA	TGTGCCAGCAGTTACACACCGGGACAGCCTAACTATGGCTACACCTTC	CASSYTPGQPNYGYTF
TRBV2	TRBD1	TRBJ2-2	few	TGTGCCAGCAGCGTACAGGGGCGTGTTGCCGGGGAGCTGTTTTTT	CASSVQGRVAGELFF
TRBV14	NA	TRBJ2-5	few	TGTGCCAGCAGCCAAATACTAGTAGGGTTCGAGACCCAGTACTTC	CASSQILVGFETQYF
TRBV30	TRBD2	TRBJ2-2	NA	TGTGCATCCCCCCTAGCGGGGGGCAACACCGGGGAGCTGTTTTTT	CASPLAGGNTGELFF
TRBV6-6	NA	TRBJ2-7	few	TGTGCCAGCAGTTACCCTAACCAGGGAAACGAGCAGTACTTC	CASSYPNQGNEQYF
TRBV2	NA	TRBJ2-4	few	TGTGCCAGCAGTGCGATTCGTGACAGTCAGTACTTC	CASSAIRDSQYF
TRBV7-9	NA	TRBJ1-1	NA	TGTGCCAGCTCCAGGGGTCATGAAGCTTTCTTT	CASSRGHEAFF
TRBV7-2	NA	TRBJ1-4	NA	TGTGCCAGCAGCTCTTCAACTAATGAAAAACTGTTTTTT	CASSSSTNEKLFF
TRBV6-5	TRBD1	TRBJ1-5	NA	TGTGCCAGCAGTTCCCGGACAGGGGGCTCTACTCAGCCCCAGCATTTT	CASSSRTGGSTQPQHF
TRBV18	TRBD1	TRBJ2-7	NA	TGTGCCAGCTCCCATGGGACAGGGGGCCCCTACGAGCAGTACTTC	CASSHGTGGPYEQYF
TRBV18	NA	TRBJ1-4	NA	TGTGCCAGCTCACCACGAGGGTCGGTGACTAATGAAAAACTGTTTTTT	CASSPRGSVTNEKLFF
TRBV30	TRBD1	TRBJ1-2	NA	TGTGCCTGGAGGCCGGGACAGGGCTATGGCTACACCTTC	CAWRPGQGYGYTF
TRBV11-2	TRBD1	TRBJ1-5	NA	TGTGCCAGCAGCACGGCAGGGGGACAGCCCCAGCATTTT	CASSTAGGQPQHF
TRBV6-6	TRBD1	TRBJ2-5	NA	TGTGCCAGCAGTCACCAGGGGGCGCGGGGGACCCAGTACTTC	CASSHQGARGTQYF
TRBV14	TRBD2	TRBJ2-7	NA	TGTGCCAGCAGCCGAGGATTGGGACTAGCGGGGGGTAATCAGCAGTACTTC	CASSRGLGLAGGNQQYF
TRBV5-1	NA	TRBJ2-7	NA	TGCGCCAGTCGCGGGTTTAACTCCTACGAGCAGTACTTC	CASRGFNSYEQYF
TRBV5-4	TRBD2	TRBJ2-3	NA	TGTGCCAGCAGTCCGGGGGGCGGGAGGGCCGGAGATACGCAGTATTTT	CASSPGGGRAGDTQYF
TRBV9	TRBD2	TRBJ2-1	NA	TGTGCCAGCAGCGTAGAGGGGACTAGCGGGTATTCTTTCTTC	CASSVEGTSGYSFF
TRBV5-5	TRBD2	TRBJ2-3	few	TGTGCCAGCAATACGGGGGGGGGCACAGATACGCAGTATTTT	CASNTGGGTDTQYF
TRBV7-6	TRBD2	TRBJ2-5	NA	TGTGCCAGCCAGCTTAGCGGGGGGGCCCGGGAGACCCAGTACTTC	CASQLSGGARETQYF
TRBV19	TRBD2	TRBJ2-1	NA	TGTGCCAGTAGTATGAGGCTAGCGGGGCCCAATGAGCAGTTCTTC	CASSMRLAGPNEQFF
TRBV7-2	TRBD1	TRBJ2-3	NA	TGTGCCAGCAGCTCCCTGGGACAGGGTCCAGATACGCAGTATTTT	CASSSLGQGPDTQYF
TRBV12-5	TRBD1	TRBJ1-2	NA	TGTGCTAGTGGTCGACAGGGGGCGTGGGGCTACACCTTC	CASGRQGAWGYTF
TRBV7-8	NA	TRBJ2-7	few	TGTGCCAGCAGCGCCGTTTCAGGTTTAATTCCGTTCGAGCAGTACTTC	CASSAVSGLIPFEQYF
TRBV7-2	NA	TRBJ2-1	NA	TGTGCCAGCAGCTTAGTGGGAGGAATCTACAATGAGCAGTTCTTC	CASSLVGGIYNEQFF
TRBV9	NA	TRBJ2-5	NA	TGTGCCAGCAGCCTTTCTGACCAGGGCCAAGAGACCCAGTACTTC	CASSLSDQGQETQYF
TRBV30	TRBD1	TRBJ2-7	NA	TGTGCCTGGAGTAAAGGGACAGTCTCCTACGAGCAGTACTTC	CAWSKGTVSYEQYF
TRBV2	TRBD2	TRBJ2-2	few	TGTGCCAGCAGAACGGGACTAGCGGGAGTTAGCACCGGGGAGCTGTTTTTT	CASRTGLAGVSTGELFF
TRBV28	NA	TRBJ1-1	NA	TGTGCCAGCAGTTTATTGGGCAGCCCCAACACTGAAGCTTTCTTT	CASSLLGSPNTEAFF
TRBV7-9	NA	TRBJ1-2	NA	TGTGCCAGCAGCTTACTAGCCGGGAACTATGGCTACACCTTC	CASSLLAGNYGYTF
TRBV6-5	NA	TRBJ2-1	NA	TGTGCCAGCAGCTTAACAGGGAACAATGAGCAGTTCTTC	CASSLTGNNEQFF
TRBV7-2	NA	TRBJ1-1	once	TGTGCCAGCAGCTTACAAGCGGGCATGAACACTGAAGCTTTCTTT	CASSLQAGMNTEAFF
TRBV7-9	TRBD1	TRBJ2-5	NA	TGTGCCAGCAGCTTTTTCACAGGGGGTTTCCAAGAGACCCAGTACTTC	CASSFFTGGFQETQYF
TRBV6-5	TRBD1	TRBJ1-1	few	TGTGCCAGCAAGCCCCAGGGGGGCCGGGCCACTGAAGCTTTCTTT	CASKPQGGRATEAFF